These 32 T cell receptor beta chains came from one sample sequenced in a study of tumor-infiltrating lymphocytes in localized non-small cell lung cancer. The method was immunoSEQ multiplex PCR; TCRdb's version includes in-frame clones alone and lacks a portion of them. The sample has just under 30,000 clones; 70% to 90% are singletons. Sequencing input: lung tumor tissue. These receptors came from a human donor with non-small cell lung cancer.

The chain links TRBV19 to TRBJ1-5; TRBD1 aligns across 11 bases. This CDR3 comprises 20 residues. Trimming cost V 3 bases and J 0 bases; bases outside gene matches: 13. Per the germline V gene, CDR1 is LNHDA and CDR2 is SQIVND (reference sequence). The CDR3 DNA reads TGTGCCAGTAGTATTACACCGGGACAGGGGGTTATCCATAGCAATCAGCCCCAGCATTTT. Residues: CASSITPGQGVIHSNQPQHF. Supplemented by reference TRBV19 and TRBJ1-5, the full variable domain reads DGGITQSPKYLFRKEGQNVTLSCEQNLNHDAMYWYRQDPGQGLRLIYYSQIVNDFQKGDIAEGYSVSREKKESFPLTVTSAQKNPTAFYLCASSITPGQGVIHSNQPQHFGDGTRLSIL.

This clone was counted a single time. V usage is TRBV27 and J usage is TRBJ1-6; D gene unclear. CDR3 length equals 14 residues. Germline-derived CDR1 and CDR2 are MNHEY and SMNVEV (reference sequence). The ends were cut back, 2 bases at V and 8 bases at J, with 10 bases in the middle. This CDR3 is CASSLTPGDSPLHF. CDR3 nucleotide sequence: TGTGCCAGCAGTTTAACTCCGGGTGATTCACCCCTCCACTTT.

The gene calls are TRBV4-3 and TRBJ2-6, with 9 bases lining up with TRBD2. The CDR3 length is 18 residues. CDR1 and CDR2 (germline): LGHNA, YSLEER. The J segment lost 0 bases and the V segment lost 8 bases, leaving 11 bases of the junction unmatched. The CDR3 spells CASAPGLADTSGANVLTF. The CDR3 DNA reads as TGCGCCAGCGCCCCGGGACTAGCCGATACCTCTGGGGCCAACGTCCTGACTTTC.

This clone was found once. This chain uses TRBV2 with TRBJ2-5, with 7 bases identical to TRBD2. The CDR3 runs to 17 residues. CDR1 and CDR2 (germline): SNHLY, FYNNEI. V dropped 6 bases and J dropped 4; count of bases not matched to a gene: 17. The CDR3, as DNA: TGTGCCAGCAGGGACCCTCTGGGAGGGCGGGGAGGAGAGACCCAGTACTTC. It codes for CASRDPLGGRGGETQYF. Full variable domain (missing parts from reference TRBV2 and TRBJ2-5): EPEVTQTPSHQVTQMGQEVILRCVPISNHLYFYWYRQILGQKVEFLVSFYNNEISEKSEIFDDQFSVERPDGSNFTLKIRSTKLEDSAMYFCASRDPLGGRGGETQYFGPGTRLLVL.

The chain is built from TRBV30 and TRBJ1-4, with D hard to call. The CDR3 totals 13 residues. Germline V gene data show CDR1 as GTSNPN and CDR2 as SVGIG (reference sequence). V was pared by 2 bases and J by 4 bases, with 8 bases between. The CDR3 here is CAWSRRVNEKLFF. The CDR3 DNA sequence: TGTGCCTGGAGTCGGCGGGTTAATGAAAAACTGTTTTTT.

The chain employs TRBV30 and TRBJ2-7; 7 bases are shared with TRBD2. This CDR3 is 14 amino acids long. Germline CDR1 and CDR2: GTSNPN and SVGIG (reference sequence). After removal of 7 bases from V and 0 bases from J, the junction contained 9 bases not matched to a gene. CDR3 sequence reads: CASEGGGGSYEQYF. CDR3 coding DNA: TGTGCCTCAGAAGGCGGGGGAGGCTCCTACGAGCAGTACTTC.

The J gene is TRBJ2-3, the V gene TRBV13; weak D call: TRBD2 (7 bases). CDR3 length: 15 amino acids. Germline lookup yields CDR1 PRHDT and CDR2 FYEKMQ (reference sequence). V dropped 3 bases and J dropped 7 bases, with 17 bases sitting between them. This chain's CDR3 is CASSFQVGGRYTQYF. CDR3 bases: TGTGCCAGCAGCTTTCAAGTGGGGGGGCGATATACGCAGTATTTT.

The V call is TRBV5-4, the J call TRBJ2-4; possibly TRBD1 for D (6 bases). V lost 0 bases to trimming and J lost 6 bases, with 10 bases between them. The germline V gene has CDR1 SGHNT and CDR2 YYREEE (reference sequence). The CDR3 extends over 14 amino acids. The CDR3 nucleotides are TGTGCCAGCAGCTTGGCGGCAGGGGTAAACATTCAGTACTTC. Translating it yields CASSLAAGVNIQYF. Using reference TRBV5-4 and TRBJ2-4 for the parts outside the CDR3, the full variable domain is ETGVTQSPTHLIKTRGQQVTLRCSSQSGHNTVSWYQQALGQGPQFIFQYYREEENGRGNFPPRFSGLQFPNYSSELNVNALELDDSALYLCASSLAAGVNIQYFGAGTRLSVL.

V gene TRBV4-3 combines with J gene TRBJ2-7; TRBD2 is a possible D gene (5 bases). Germline CDR1 LGHNA, CDR2 YSLEER. There are 16 residues in the CDR3. Trimming pared 4 bases from V and 0 bases from J, leaving 16 bases between. The CDR3 loop reads CASSRLIEGSSYEQYF. The CDR3 DNA reads as TGCGCCAGCAGCCGCCTCATAGAGGGAAGCTCCTACGAGCAGTACTTC.

The V gene is TRBV10-1, the J gene TRBJ2-5; 10 bases agree with TRBD2. V lost 2 bases to trimming and J lost 6 bases; unmatched junction nucleotides: 12. The CDR3 sequence is 17 residues long. From germline, CDR1 is WNHNN and CDR2 SYGVQD (reference sequence). CDR3 coding DNA: TGCGCCAGCAGTGAGGGGCCTAGCGGGGGAGGTATGAAGACCCAGTACTTC. This sequence encodes CASSEGPSGGGMKTQYF.

This chain uses TRBV4-2 with TRBJ1-3, with 9 bases matching TRBD1. Trimming at V came to 0 bases and at J to 1 base, leaving 4 bases not matched to a gene. There are 17 residues in the CDR3. In germline, CDR1 is LGHNA, CDR2 YNFKEQ. In nucleotides, the CDR3 is TGTGCCAGCAGCCAAGATAACAGGGGGCTGTCTGGAAACACCATATATTTT. It yields the protein CASSQDNRGLSGNTIYF.

This clone was seen just once. V usage is TRBV10-3 and J usage is TRBJ1-4; D ambiguous. The CDR3 spans 14 residues. The V gene lost 0 bases and the J gene lost 5 bases, with 7 bases spanning the gap. The germline gives CDR1 ENHRY, CDR2 SYGVKD. DNA of the CDR3: TGTGCCATCAGTGAGTCGTCGGTGAATGAAAAACTGTTTTTT. This gives the protein CAISESSVNEKLFF.

The rearrangement joins TRBV4-3 to TRBJ1-2; 7 bases match TRBD1. There are 14 residues in the CDR3. J lost 6 bases, V lost 5 bases, and 9 bases had no gene match. Germline V gene lookup returns CDR1 LGHNA and CDR2 YSLEER. The CDR3 nucleotides are TGCGCCAGCAGCGAACAGGGGAAAGGGAATGGCTACACCTTC. It yields the protein CASSEQGKGNGYTF.

The chain uses TRBV19 and TRBJ2-6; maybe TRBD2 (5 bases). Trimming left V 5 bases short and J 0 bases short, with 20 bases between. The CDR3 has 19 residues. Germline V gives CDR1 LNHDA, CDR2 SQIVND (reference sequence). The CDR3 DNA reads TGTGCCAGTAGTTCGAGAATAACGGGATCCCGCTCTGGGGCCAACGTCCTGACTTTC. Translation: CASSSRITGSRSGANVLTF.

V usage is TRBV5-4 and J usage is TRBJ2-5, with 8 bases aligning to TRBD1. Germline CDR1 SGHNT, CDR2 YYREEE (reference sequence). V dropped 0 bases and J dropped 11; count of bases not matched to a gene: 6. The CDR3 is made up of 13 amino acids. DNA for the CDR3: TGTGCCAGCAGCTTGGGGGGACAGGTAGAGCAGTACTTC. This translates into CASSLGGQVEQYF.

The genes are TRBV7-2 and TRBJ2-5; 7 bases are shared with TRBD2. CDR3 length equals 15 residues. Germline trimming cut 5 bases from V and 5 bases from J; bases unmatched to any gene: 11. In germline, CDR1 is SGHTA, CDR2 FQGNSA. CDR3 in amino acids: CASSLQRGRVETQYF. The CDR3, as DNA: TGTGCCAGCAGCCTCCAGCGGGGAAGGGTGGAGACCCAGTACTTC.

The V gene is TRBV30, the J gene TRBJ1-1, with D maybe TRBD1 (5 bases). V was trimmed by 5 bases and J by 2 bases, leaving 12 bases between them. The CDR3 spans 13 residues. Germline CDR1 reads GTSNPN; CDR2 reads SVGIG (reference sequence). CDR3 DNA: TGTGCCTGGTCTCGGACACCAAACACTGAAGCTTTCTTT. Translating gives CAWSRTPNTEAFF.

This clone was seen only a few times. This sequence joins TRBV6-9 and TRBJ2-7; no definite D call. CDR3 length: 15 residues. Trimming stripped 4 bases from V and 4 bases from J, with 17 bases between. Germline CDR1 and CDR2: MNHGY and SVAAGI. In DNA form, the CDR3 reads TGTGCCAGCAGTTTCCCGGGCCTCCCCGCTTACGAGCAGTACTTC. Its protein is CASSFPGLPAYEQYF.

The chain is built from TRBV5-1 and TRBJ2-5; D is undetermined. Looked up from germline, CDR1 is SGHRS and CDR2 is YFSETQ. CDR3 length: 15 amino acids. The V gene lost 0 bases and the J gene lost 0 bases, with 9 bases spanning the gap. CDR3 sequence: CASSLGSANQETQYF. DNA of the CDR3: TGCGCCAGCAGCTTGGGATCGGCTAACCAAGAGACCCAGTACTTC.

The chain joins TRBV29-1 to TRBJ2-7; D possibly corresponds to TRBD2 (5 bases). V lost 1 base to trimming and J lost 2 bases, with 12 bases between them. In germline, CDR1 is SQVTM, CDR2 ANQGSEA. This CDR3 spans 14 amino acids. The CDR3 here is CSVEVGGRTYEQYF. In DNA form, the CDR3 reads TGCAGCGTTGAAGTCGGAGGAAGGACCTACGAGCAGTACTTC.

The V call is TRBV7-2, the J call TRBJ2-5; 8 bases fit TRBD2. CDR1 and CDR2 from the germline V gene are SGHTA and FQGNSA. The trim removed 5 bases at V and 2 bases at J, leaving 4 bases unmatched. This CDR3 contains 14 residues. The CDR3 protein is CASSRSGVQETQYF. In DNA, the CDR3 is TGTGCCAGCAGCCGTAGCGGGGTTCAAGAGACCCAGTACTTC.

The V gene is TRBV5-6, the J gene TRBJ2-5; D perhaps matches TRBD2 (5 bases). The length of the CDR3 is 14 residues. The germline V gene has CDR1 SGHDT and CDR2 YYEEEE. The V and J ends lost 3 bases and 1 base respectively, with 10 bases between them. The CDR3 loop reads CASSSSGIQETQYF. The CDR3 nucleotides read TGTGCCAGCAGCTCCTCCGGGATCCAAGAGACCCAGTACTTC.

This clone was detected only once. The chain employs TRBV2 and TRBJ2-3; maybe TRBD2 (6 bases). Germline CDR1 reads SNHLY; CDR2 reads FYNNEI. This CDR3 spans 11 amino acids. Trimming took 8 bases from V and 6 from J, leaving 9 bases between them. The CDR3: CASYGGDTQYF. CDR3 DNA: TGTGCCAGCTATGGAGGGGATACGCAGTATTTT.

The rearrangement joins TRBV11-2 to TRBJ1-1; D ambiguous. CDR1 SGHAT and CDR2 FQNNGV come from the germline V gene. Between the trimmed V and J ends, which lost 0 bases and 1 base, there was a span of 6 bases. The CDR3 has 14 amino acids. The CDR3 sequence is CASSLDLGNTEAFF. The CDR3 DNA is TGTGCCAGCAGCTTAGATTTGGGGAACACTGAAGCTTTCTTT.

This clone has only one observation. The chain carries TRBV10-3 and TRBJ1-1, with 8 bases aligning to TRBD1. CDR3 size: 15 residues. V shed 3 bases and J 0 bases; nucleotides not matched to a gene: 3. Per the germline V gene, CDR1 is ENHRY and CDR2 is SYGVKD. This CDR3 reads CAISDRGLMNTEAFF. The CDR3 coding sequence is TGTGCCATCAGTGACAGGGGGCTGATGAACACTGAAGCTTTCTTT.

The V and J genes are TRBV9 and TRBJ2-2, with a tentative D call TRBD2 (5 bases). This CDR3 is built from 15 residues. V was trimmed by 0 bases and J by 0 bases, leaving 6 bases between them. Germline values: CDR1 SGDLS, CDR2 YYNGEE. The CDR3 loop is CASSVAGTNTGELFF. The CDR3 DNA is TGTGCCAGCAGCGTAGCGGGAACGAACACCGGGGAGCTGTTTTTT. The full variable domain, rest sourced from reference TRBV9 and TRBJ2-2, is DSGVTQTPKHLITATGQRVTLRCSPRSGDLSVYWYQQSLDQGLQFLIQYYNGEERAKGNILERFSAQQFPDLHSELNLSSLELGDSALYFCASSVAGTNTGELFFGEGSRLTVL.

This chain links TRBV19 with TRBJ2-7; D not resolved. The germline V gene has CDR1 LNHDA and CDR2 SQIVND (reference sequence). The CDR3 loop spans 13 amino acids. V lost 6 bases and J 5 bases, leaving 14 bases between the germline ends. In DNA, the CDR3 is TGTGCCAGTAGCTATGAAGGGTGGAACGAGCAGTACTTC. This sequence encodes CASSYEGWNEQYF.

The J gene is TRBJ1-3, the V gene TRBV4-3; D is undetermined. The germline V gene has CDR1 LGHNA and CDR2 YSLEER. Trimming shortened V by 1 base and J by 7 bases, and 11 bases separated the two germline ends. The CDR3 spans 14 residues. CDR3 DNA sequence: TGCGCCAGCAGCCAAGGGTGGAAAGGGAACACCATATATTTT. This translates into CASSQGWKGNTIYF.

The chain is built from TRBV6-5 and TRBJ1-5; D call uncertain. The CDR3 covers 16 residues. Germline lookup yields CDR1 MNHEY and CDR2 SVGAGI. Trimming shortened V by 0 bases and J by 6 bases, and 15 bases separated the two germline ends. The DNA for the CDR3 is TGTGCCAGCAGTTACTCGCAGCCCTTCAGCCGTCAGCCCCAGCATTTT. Translation: CASSYSQPFSRQPQHF.

V and J are TRBV20-1 and TRBJ1-4; D is perhaps TRBD1 (6 bases). Trimming shortened V by 1 base and J by 10 bases, and 7 bases separated the two germline ends. Germline loops: CDR1 DFQATT, CDR2 SNEGSKA (reference sequence). The CDR3 extends over 11 amino acids. The CDR3 sequence: CSARARGKLFF. DNA of the CDR3: TGCAGTGCTAGAGCCAGGGGAAAACTGTTTTTT.

The V call is TRBV7-9, the J call TRBJ2-3; 13 nucleotides line up with TRBD2. CDR3 length: 16 amino acids. Germline trimming cut 4 bases from V and 0 bases from J; bases unmatched to any gene: 1. The V gene's germline CDR1 is SEHNR and CDR2 FQNEAQ (reference sequence). The DNA of the CDR3 is TGTGCCAGCAGCTCGACTAGCGGGGGGAGCACAGATACGCAGTATTTT. This gives the protein CASSSTSGGSTDTQYF.

The chain carries TRBV9 and TRBJ1-2; 7 bases agree with TRBD1. V shed 3 bases and J 6 bases; nucleotides not matched to a gene: 8. The length of the CDR3 is 14 residues. CDR1 and CDR2 from the germline V gene are SGDLS and YYNGEE. DNA of the CDR3: TGTGCCAGCAGCGCCCTCGACAGGGTGAATGGCTACACCTTC. It codes for CASSALDRVNGYTF.